This T cell receptor beta chain was found in a study of blood T cell repertoires in COVID-19. The CDR3 covers 13 residues. V was trimmed by 4 bases and J by 6 bases, leaving 13 bases between them. Germline V CDR1 and CDR2: SEHNR, FQNEAQ (reference sequence). Authors' processing steps: Estimates of nucleated cell counts were drawn from the amplification of reference gene primers. Some clones are missing from TCRdb's copy, which holds only in-frame ones; the method was immunoSEQ multiplex PCR. Clonal size and the V and J genes are those of that table, whereas D and trimming came from the DNA. This table holds roughly 87,000 clones, about 85% found once. Patients at the Seattle site were enrolled during active infection and followed longitudinally. This clone was seen a few times.

V gene TRBV7-9 combines with J gene TRBJ2-7; D is perhaps TRBD2 (5 bases). The sample comprised peripheral blood. The sequence derives from a woman older than 75 with COVID-19, enrolled during active disease. The CDR3 sequence: CASSYSVGSEQYF. The CDR3 region has the DNA TGTGCCAGCAGCTACAGCGTGGGGAGCGAGCAGTACTTC. The full variable domain, its missing parts supplied by reference TRBV7-9 and TRBJ2-7, is DTGVSQNPRHKITKRGQNVTFRCDPISEHNRLYWYRQTLGQGPEFLTYFQNEAQLEKSRLLSDRFSAERPKGSFSTLEIQRTEQGDSAMYLCASSYSVGSEQYFGPGTRLTVT.